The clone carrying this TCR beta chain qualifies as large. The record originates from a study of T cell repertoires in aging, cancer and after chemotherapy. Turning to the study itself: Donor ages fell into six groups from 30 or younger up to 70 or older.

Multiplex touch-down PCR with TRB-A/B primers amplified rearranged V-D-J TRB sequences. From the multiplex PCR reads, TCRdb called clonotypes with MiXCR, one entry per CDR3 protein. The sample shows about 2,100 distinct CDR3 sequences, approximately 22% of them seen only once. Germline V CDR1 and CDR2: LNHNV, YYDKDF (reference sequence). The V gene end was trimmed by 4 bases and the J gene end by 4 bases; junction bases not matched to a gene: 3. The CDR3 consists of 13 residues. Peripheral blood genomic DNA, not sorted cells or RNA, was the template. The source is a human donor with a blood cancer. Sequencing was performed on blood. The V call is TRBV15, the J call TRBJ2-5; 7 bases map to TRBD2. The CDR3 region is CATSTIAGETQYF. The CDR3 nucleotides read TGTGCCACCAGCACGATAGCGGGAGAGACCCAGTACTTC.